A single sample gave rise to the 10 T cell receptor beta chains below, sequenced in a study of technical replicates of blood from several donors. TCRdb's copy holds only in-frame clones and misses some; the assay was immunoSEQ multiplex PCR. The sample includes almost 85,000 clones, around 97% of them seen just once. The specimen was T cells isolated from PBMCs. Receptors were obtained from a human donor in good health.

The chain is built from TRBV10-2 and TRBJ1-5; D gene ambiguous. Germline CDR1 and CDR2: WSHSY and SAAADI. Deletions cut 1 base from V and 0 bases from J, with 10 bases between. There are 16 residues in the CDR3. This chain's CDR3 is CASSEFRGFSNQPQHF. CDR3 nucleotide sequence: TGCGCCAGCAGTGAGTTCCGGGGTTTTAGCAATCAGCCCCAGCATTTT.

Here the CDR3 reads CASSHPGQGLYEQYF. The CDR3 DNA reads TGCGCCAGCAGCCATCCGGGACAGGGGTTGTACGAGCAGTACTTC. The chain combines TRBV4-1 with TRBJ2-7, with 10 bases fitting TRBD1. The CDR3 contains 15 residues. Per the germline V gene, CDR1 is MGHRA and CDR2 is YSYEKL. V lost 3 bases to trimming and J lost 4 bases; unmatched junction nucleotides: 6.

Comment on this clone: One end of the junction fails to match germline, which may point to a read error. J is TRBJ2-7 and V is TRBV18, with 8 bases matching TRBD2. Per germline, CDR1 KGHSH and CDR2 LQKENI. The CDR3 consists of 14 residues. The CDR3 spells CASSPDNRLATILF. CDR3 DNA sequence: TGTGCCAGCTCACCAGATAACAGACTAGCGACGATACTCTTC.

V and J are TRBV12-5 and TRBJ1-2; 12 bases line up with TRBD1. The CDR3 is 20 residues long. The V and J ends lost 6 bases and 8 bases, in that order; junction bases with no gene match: 25. Germline V gives CDR1 LGHNT, CDR2 FRNRAP. DNA for the CDR3: TGTGCTAGTGGGCCCCCCGCACTCGGGACAGGGGGCGATCTCGGGTGGGGCTACACCTTC. It is translated as CASGPPALGTGGDLGWGYTF.

This chain uses TRBV6-4 with TRBJ2-7; 8 bases line up with TRBD2. With 4 bases clipped from V and 1 base from J, the junction kept 6 bases outside the gene matches. The CDR3 loop spans 15 amino acids. CDR1 is MRHNA, CDR2 SNTAGT, per germline. The CDR3 coding sequence is TGTGCCAGCAGTGTGTTGGCGGGGGGATCCTACGAGCAGTACTTC. It codes for CASSVLAGGSYEQYF.

V is TRBV28 and J is TRBJ2-1, with D unclear. The CDR3 runs 14 residues. Trimming removed 2 bases from V and 2 bases from J, with 7 bases in between. Germline CDR1 MDHEN, CDR2 SYDVKM. The CDR3 DNA sequence: TGTGCCAGCAGTTTAATACAGCCCTACAATGAGCAGTTCTTC. Translating it yields CASSLIQPYNEQFF.

Only a few counts were recorded for this clone. The chain recombines TRBV2 with TRBJ2-7, with D hard to call. This CDR3 spans 15 amino acids. CDR1 SNHLY and CDR2 FYNNEI come from the germline V gene. The germline V and J ends were trimmed by 7 bases and 1 base, with 17 bases remaining between them. The DNA of the CDR3 is TGTGCCAGCAATAGAATCTTCGTCGGTTCCTACGAGCAGTACTTC. Translated: CASNRIFVGSYEQYF.

The chain links TRBV21-1 to TRBJ1-5; TRBD1 is taken as the D call from the table, unchecked against the DNA. TRBV21-1 is recorded as a pseudogene. CDR3 length: 15 residues. The CDR3 region is CASSKGTDSNQPQHF. CDR3 in DNA: TGTGCCAGCAGCAAAGGGACAGATAGCAATCAGCCCCAGCATTTT.

V gene TRBV4-2 combines with J gene TRBJ2-3; TRBD2 matches 9 bases. The CDR3 spans 16 residues. In germline, CDR1 is LGHNA, CDR2 YNFKEQ. The trim removed 1 base at V and 2 bases at J, leaving 4 bases unmatched. The chain's CDR3 is CASSQGTSGFTDTQYF. For the CDR3, the DNA is TGTGCCAGCAGCCAAGGTACTAGCGGGTTCACAGATACGCAGTATTTT.

CDR3 in DNA: TGCGCCAGCAGCCAAGAGGACGGGACAGGGGATGAAAAACTGTTTTTT. This translates into CASSQEDGTGDEKLFF. The V and J genes are TRBV4-1 and TRBJ1-4, with 10 bases lining up with TRBD1. From germline, CDR1 is MGHRA and CDR2 YSYEKL. The V and J ends lost 0 bases and 6 bases, in that order; junction bases with no gene match: 4. CDR3 length equals 16 residues.